This T cell receptor beta chain is from a study of blood T cell repertoires in COVID-19. Study context: Specimens from acute and convalescent COVID-19 originated in the United States, Italy and Spain. Sample material is recorded as cDNA or gDNA derived from T cells, B-cell-depleted T cells, or PBMCs.

The CDR3 spans 15 residues. From germline, CDR1 is KGHDR and CDR2 SFDVKD. Trimming cost V 5 bases and J 5 bases; bases outside gene matches: 5. Authors' methods: By means of reference gene primer amplification, nucleated cell counts were estimated. Sequencing was performed with immunoSEQ multiplex PCR; in TCRdb, only in-frame clones are kept and a portion is missing. The D gene and trimming were derived from the DNA, and the V and J assignments and clone size from that table. The sample has hundreds of thousands of clones, 87% seen once; the top ten hold about 6.9%. The sample taken for sequencing was peripheral blood. The chain couples TRBV24-1 to TRBJ2-5; TRBD2 aligns across 12 bases. The source of this sequence is a woman in her forties or fifties with COVID-19, enrolled during active disease. CDR3 loop: CATSASGRAVETQYF. The CDR3 DNA follows: TGTGCCACCAGTGCTAGCGGGAGGGCCGTGGAGACCCAGTACTTC.